This T cell receptor (beta chain) was profiled in a study of TIL therapy for anti-PD-1-resistant metastatic lung cancer. Sequencing used immunoSEQ v3. The table came from immunoSEQ multiplex PCR; TCRdb's copy has only in-frame clones and leaves some out. The repertoire holds 36,000 or so clones, with 70% to 75% as singletons. Noted time point: pre-treatment sample, taken before nivolumab and TIL therapy. CDR3 length: 16 residues. Per the germline V gene, CDR1 is SEHNR and CDR2 is FQNEAQ (reference sequence). V lost 5 bases and J lost 5, with 18 bases in between. This chain joins TRBV7-9 and TRBJ2-2, with D perhaps TRBD2 (6 bases). The receptor was derived from a person aged 30 to 80 with non-small cell lung cancer. Sequenced here: blood, sampled at baseline. The CDR3 is CASSRLATLETGELFF. DNA for the CDR3: TGTGCCAGCAGCCGTCTAGCGACACTGGAGACCGGGGAGCTGTTTTTT.